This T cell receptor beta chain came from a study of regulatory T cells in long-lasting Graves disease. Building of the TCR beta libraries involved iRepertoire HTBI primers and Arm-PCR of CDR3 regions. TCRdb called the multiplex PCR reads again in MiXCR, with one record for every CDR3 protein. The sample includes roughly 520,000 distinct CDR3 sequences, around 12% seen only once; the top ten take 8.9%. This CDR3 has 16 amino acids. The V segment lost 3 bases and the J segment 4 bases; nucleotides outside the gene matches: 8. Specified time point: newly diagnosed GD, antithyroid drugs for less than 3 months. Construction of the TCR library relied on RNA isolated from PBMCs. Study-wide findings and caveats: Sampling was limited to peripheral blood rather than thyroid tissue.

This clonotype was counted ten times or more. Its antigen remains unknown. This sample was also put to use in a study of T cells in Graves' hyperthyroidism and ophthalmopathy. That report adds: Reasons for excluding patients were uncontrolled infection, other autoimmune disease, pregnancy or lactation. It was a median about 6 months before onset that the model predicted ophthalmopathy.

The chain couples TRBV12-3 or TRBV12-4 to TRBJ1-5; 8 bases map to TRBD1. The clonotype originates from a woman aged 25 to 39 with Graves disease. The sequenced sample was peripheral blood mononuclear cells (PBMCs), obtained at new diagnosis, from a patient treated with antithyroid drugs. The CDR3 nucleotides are TGTGCCAGCAGTTTTACAGGGGGATCCCAAAATCAGCCCCAGCATTTT. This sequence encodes CASSFTGGSQNQPQHF.